These 16 T cell receptor beta chains share one sample of origin, sequenced in a study of beta chain features in type 1 diabetes. General study points: Moderate but significant shortening of TCRB CDR3s was recorded in all four CD4+ subsets from Type 1 diabetes patients.

Their antigen targets remain unknown. Reverse transcribing all isolated RNA meant expressed TCRB transcripts were sequenced. The protocol was immunoSEQ multiplex PCR, while the TCRdb copy is restricted to in-frame clones and leaves out a portion. The sample lists over 100,000 clones, about 16% occurring once. Sample: central memory CD4+ T cells from blood. The receptors originated from a man aged 30 to 45 with type 1 diabetes.

This chain links TRBV2 with TRBJ1-4; no firm D call. Germline V gene lookup returns CDR1 SNHLY and CDR2 FYNNEI. The CDR3 has 13 amino acids. With 8 bases removed from V and 1 base from J, the gap between germline ends came to 8 bases. CDR3 residues: CASWRETNEKLFF. The CDR3 region has the DNA TGTGCCAGCTGGAGGGAAACTAATGAAAAACTGTTTTTT.

The chain joins TRBV18 to TRBJ2-7; D possibly matches TRBD1 or TRBD2 (5 bases each). The CDR3 length is 18 residues. Germline lookup yields CDR1 KGHSH and CDR2 LQKENI. V was shortened by 1 base and J by 0 bases, with 19 bases between the two germline ends. Here the CDR3 DNA reads TGTGCCAGCTCACCACTTCGAAACGGGACCGCCAGCTCCTACGAGCAGTACTTC. It translates to CASSPLRNGTASSYEQYF. Based on the CDR3 plus reference TRBV18 and TRBJ2-7, the full variable domain is NAGVMQNPRHLVRRRGQEARLRCSPMKGHSHVYWYRQLPEEGLKFMVYLQKENIIDESGMPKERFSAEFPKEGPSILRIQQVVRGDSAAYFCASSPLRNGTASSYEQYFGPGTRLTVT.

The rearrangement links TRBV9 to TRBJ2-3; D is undetermined. V was cut by 4 bases and J by 6 bases, with 12 bases left in between. CDR3 length equals 13 residues. Germline V gene sequence: CDR1 SGDLS, CDR2 YYNGEE. In DNA form, the CDR3 reads TGTGCCAGCAGCCCACTCCCCCGCGATACGCAGTATTTT. This translates into CASSPLPRDTQYF.

J is TRBJ2-1 and V is TRBV5-1; D uncertain. The CDR3 totals 16 residues. With 0 bases removed from V and 5 bases from J, the gap between germline ends came to 15 bases. The germline V gene encodes CDR1 SGHRS and CDR2 YFSETQ. The CDR3 DNA follows: TGCGCCAGCAGCTTGGTTAGTCTAGAAACTCACAATGAGCAGTTCTTC. Translation gives CASSLVSLETHNEQFF.

As concerns this clone: Different DNA sequences within this sample yield the same CDR3. This chain joins TRBV13 and TRBJ2-7; D is undetermined. Germline V gene lookup returns CDR1 PRHDT and CDR2 FYEKMQ (reference sequence). The CDR3 is 11 residues long. Trimming removed 0 bases at V and 4 bases at J, with 1 base between. CDR3 residues: CASSLGYEQYF. DNA for the CDR3: TGTGCCAGCAGCTTAGGTTACGAGCAGTACTTC.

This clone was detected many times. This chain connects TRBV2 to TRBJ1-1, with D unclear. Trimming left V 0 bases short and J 3 bases short, with 5 bases between. The CDR3 contains 13 residues. The germline CDR1 and CDR2 sequences are SNHLY and FYNNEI. CDR3 coding DNA: TGTGCCAGCAGTGAAGCAGGGCACACTGAAGCTTTCTTT. It translates to CASSEAGHTEAFF.

The V call is TRBV11-2, the J call TRBJ1-1; D gene ambiguous. The CDR3 length is 15 residues. V lost 7 bases and J 0 bases, leaving 15 bases between the germline ends. CDR1 and CDR2 (germline): SGHAT, FQNNGV. The CDR3 loop is CASTLEAQLNTEAFF. The CDR3 nucleotides are TGTGCCAGCACCCTAGAGGCACAGCTGAACACTGAAGCTTTCTTT. Drawing the rest from reference TRBV11-2 and TRBJ1-1, the complete variable domain is EAGVAQSPRYKIIEKRQSVAFWCNPISGHATLYWYQQILGQGPKLLIQFQNNGVVDDSQLPKDRFSAERLKGVDSTLKIQPAKLEDSAVYLCASTLEAQLNTEAFFGQGTRLTVV.

V is TRBV5-4 and J is TRBJ2-2; a possible D gene is TRBD2 (5 bases). The CDR3 totals 13 residues. CDR1 and CDR2 from the germline V gene are SGHNT and YYREEE (reference sequence). V gave up 5 bases and J gave up 6 bases, with 11 bases separating them. The CDR3 bases are TGTGCCAGCAGAATTGGAGGCGCCGGGGAGCTGTTTTTT. Translation: CASRIGGAGELFF. The full variable domain, its missing parts supplied by reference TRBV5-4 and TRBJ2-2, is ETGVTQSPTHLIKTRGQQVTLRCSSQSGHNTVSWYQQALGQGPQFIFQYYREEENGRGNFPPRFSGLQFPNYSSELNVNALELDDSALYLCASRIGGAGELFFGEGSRLTVL.

The gene calls are TRBV29-1 and TRBJ1-1, with D possibly matching TRBD1 (6 bases). The CDR3 length is 15 residues. With 0 bases removed from V and 12 bases from J, the gap between germline ends came to 23 bases. The V gene's germline CDR1 is SQVTM and CDR2 ANQGSEA. This CDR3 reads CSVEDPSRDMTVTFF. For the CDR3, the DNA is TGCAGCGTTGAAGATCCGTCGCGGGACATGACGGTGACTTTCTTT.

This rearrangement joins TRBV5-1 to TRBJ1-1; D ambiguous. Germline CDR1 and CDR2: SGHRS and YFSETQ. Trimming removed 0 bases from V and 9 bases from J, with 12 bases in between. CDR3 length: 13 amino acids. In DNA, the CDR3 is TGCGCCAGCAGCTTGGGACGAGGTTCTAAAGCTTTCTTT. Translating gives CASSLGRGSKAFF.

This clone was seen a handful of times. The V call is TRBV7-8, the J call TRBJ2-7; 9 nucleotides align to TRBD1. Looked up from germline, CDR1 is SGHVS and CDR2 is FQNEAQ. The CDR3 sequence is 14 residues long. With 5 bases clipped from V and 3 bases from J, the junction kept 5 bases outside the gene matches. CDR3 nucleotides: TGTGCCAGCAGCCAAACGGGACAGGGCTACGAGCAGTACTTC. This translates into CASSQTGQGYEQYF.

There are a few counts of this clone. This CDR3 is CASRPGLGGQETQYF. The CDR3 DNA reads as TGTGCCAGCAGGCCGGGACTAGGAGGGCAGGAGACCCAGTACTTC. This chain links TRBV25-1 with TRBJ2-5; 8 bases align to TRBD2. The CDR3 sequence is 15 residues long. Per the germline V gene, CDR1 is MGHDK and CDR2 is SYGVNS. V lost 6 bases and J lost 5; bases outside the gene matches: 11. Supplemented by reference TRBV25-1 and TRBJ2-5, the full variable domain reads EADIYQTPRYLVIGTGKKITLECSQTMGHDKMYWYQQDPGMELHLIHYSYGVNSTEKGDLSSESTVSRIRTEHFPLTLESARPSHTSQYLCASRPGLGGQETQYFGPGTRLLVL.

At least ten counts were recorded for this clone. The chain uses TRBV4-3 and TRBJ2-1; tentatively, D is TRBD2 (5 bases). V was trimmed by 0 bases and J by 5 bases, leaving 14 bases between them. The germline gives CDR1 LGHNA, CDR2 YSLEER. The CDR3 spans 16 residues. CDR3 sequence: CASSQDRAGIDNEQFF. The CDR3 DNA is TGCGCCAGCAGCCAAGATCGGGCCGGGATCGACAATGAGCAGTTCTTC.

This clone turned up a few times. The V gene is TRBV6-5, the J gene TRBJ2-3; D gene ambiguous. Germline V CDR1 and CDR2: MNHEY, SVGAGI. This CDR3 is 13 amino acids long. V was trimmed by 0 bases and J by 5 bases, leaving 6 bases between them. The CDR3 loop reads CASSYSTLDTQYF. CDR3 in DNA: TGTGCCAGCAGTTACTCGACTTTAGATACGCAGTATTTT.

This clone has just a few counts. The rearrangement links TRBV29-1 to TRBJ1-1, with 7 bases matching TRBD1. CDR1 is SQVTM and CDR2 is ANQGSEA in the germline V gene. The CDR3 loop spans 13 amino acids. V trimming: 7 bases; J trimming: 0 bases; junction bases outside the gene matches: 5. The CDR3, as DNA: TGCAGCGCAACGACAGGGCTGAACACTGAAGCTTTCTTT. It specifies CSATTGLNTEAFF.

This rearrangement joins TRBV4-1 to TRBJ1-6; D is undetermined. The CDR3 has 12 residues. Trimming shortened V by 6 bases and J by 6 bases, and 6 bases separated the two germline ends. Germline CDR1 and CDR2: MGHRA and YSYEKL. CDR3 nucleotide sequence: TGCGCCAGCAGAGCTGGTAATTCACCCCTCCACTTT. It translates to CASRAGNSPLHF.